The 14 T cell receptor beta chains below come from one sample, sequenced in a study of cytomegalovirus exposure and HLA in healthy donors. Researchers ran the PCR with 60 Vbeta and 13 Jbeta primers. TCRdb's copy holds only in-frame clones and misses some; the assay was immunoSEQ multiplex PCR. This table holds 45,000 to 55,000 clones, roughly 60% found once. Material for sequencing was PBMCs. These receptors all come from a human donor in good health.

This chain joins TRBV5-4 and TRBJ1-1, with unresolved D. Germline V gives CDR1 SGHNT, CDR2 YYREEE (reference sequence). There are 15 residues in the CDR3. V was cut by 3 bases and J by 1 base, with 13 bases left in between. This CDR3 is CASSSPTDRNTEAFF. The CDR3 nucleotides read TGTGCCAGCAGCTCTCCTACTGATAGGAACACTGAAGCTTTCTTT.

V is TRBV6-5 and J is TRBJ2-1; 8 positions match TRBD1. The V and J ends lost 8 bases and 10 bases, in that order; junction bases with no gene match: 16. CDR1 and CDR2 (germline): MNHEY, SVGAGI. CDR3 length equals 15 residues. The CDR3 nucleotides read TGTGCCAGCGGAAGTGGGGCAGGGGGCAATGGGGAGCAGTTCTTC. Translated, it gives CASGSGAGGNGEQFF.

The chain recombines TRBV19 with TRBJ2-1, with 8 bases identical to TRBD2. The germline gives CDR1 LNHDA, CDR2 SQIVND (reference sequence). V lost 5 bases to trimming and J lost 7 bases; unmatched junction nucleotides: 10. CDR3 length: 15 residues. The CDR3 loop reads CASSSGLGSRNEQFF. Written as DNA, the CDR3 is TGTGCCAGTAGTTCGGGACTAGGTAGCCGTAATGAGCAGTTCTTC.

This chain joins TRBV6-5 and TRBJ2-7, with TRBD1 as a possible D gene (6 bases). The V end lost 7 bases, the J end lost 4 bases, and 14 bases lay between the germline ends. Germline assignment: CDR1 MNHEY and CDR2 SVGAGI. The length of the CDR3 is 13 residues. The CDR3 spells CASTIVQGYEQYF. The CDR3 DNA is TGTGCCAGCACCATAGTACAGGGATACGAGCAGTACTTC.

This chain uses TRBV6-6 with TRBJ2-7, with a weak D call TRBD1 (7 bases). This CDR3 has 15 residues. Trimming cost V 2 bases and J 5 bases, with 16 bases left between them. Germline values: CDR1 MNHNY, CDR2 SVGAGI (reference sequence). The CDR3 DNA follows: TGTGCCAGCAGTTACACCCAGGGGGGAAGGAACGAGCAGTACTTC. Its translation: CASSYTQGGRNEQYF.

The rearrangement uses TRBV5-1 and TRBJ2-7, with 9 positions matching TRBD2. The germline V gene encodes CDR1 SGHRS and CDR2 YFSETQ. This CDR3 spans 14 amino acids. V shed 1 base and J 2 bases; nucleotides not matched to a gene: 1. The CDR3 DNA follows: TGCGCCAGCAGCTTGTCTAGCGGGGCCTACGAGCAGTACTTC. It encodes CASSLSSGAYEQYF.

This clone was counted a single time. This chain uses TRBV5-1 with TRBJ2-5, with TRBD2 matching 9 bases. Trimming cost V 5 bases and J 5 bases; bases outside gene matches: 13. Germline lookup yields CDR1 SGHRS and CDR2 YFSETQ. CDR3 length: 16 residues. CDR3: CASRRRGGPEAETQYF. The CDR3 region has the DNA TGCGCCAGCAGGAGGCGGGGGGGGCCGGAGGCGGAGACCCAGTACTTC. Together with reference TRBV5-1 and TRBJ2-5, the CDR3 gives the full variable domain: KAGVTQTPRYLIKTRGQQVTLSCSPISGHRSVSWYQQTPGQGLQFLFEYFSETQRNKGNFPGRFSGRQFSNSRSEMNVSTLELGDSALYLCASRRRGGPEAETQYFGPGTRLLVL.

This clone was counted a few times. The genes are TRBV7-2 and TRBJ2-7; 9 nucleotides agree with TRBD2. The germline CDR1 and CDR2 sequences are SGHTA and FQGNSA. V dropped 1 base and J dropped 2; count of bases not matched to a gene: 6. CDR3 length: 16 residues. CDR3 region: CASSLEASGVTYEQYF. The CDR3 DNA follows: TGTGCCAGCAGCTTAGAAGCTAGCGGGGTCACCTACGAGCAGTACTTC.

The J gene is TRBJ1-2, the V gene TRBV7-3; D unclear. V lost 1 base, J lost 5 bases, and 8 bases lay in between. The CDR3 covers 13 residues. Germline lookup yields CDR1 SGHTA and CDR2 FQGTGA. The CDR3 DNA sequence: TGTGCCAGCAGCTTAATACCCAGATATGGCTACACCTTC. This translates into CASSLIPRYGYTF.

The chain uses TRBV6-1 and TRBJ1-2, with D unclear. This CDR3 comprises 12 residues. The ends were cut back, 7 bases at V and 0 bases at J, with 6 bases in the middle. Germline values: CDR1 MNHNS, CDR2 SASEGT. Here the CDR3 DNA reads TGTGCCAGCAAGAGGGCTAACTATGGCTACACCTTC. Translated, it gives CASKRANYGYTF.

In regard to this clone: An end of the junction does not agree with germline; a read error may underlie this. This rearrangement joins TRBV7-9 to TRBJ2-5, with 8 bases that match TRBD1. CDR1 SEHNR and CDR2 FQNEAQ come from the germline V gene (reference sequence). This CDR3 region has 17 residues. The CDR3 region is CSSSLKGTGPAQETQYF. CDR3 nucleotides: TGTTCCAGCAGCTTAAAGGGGACAGGACCGGCCCAAGAGACCCAGTACTTC.

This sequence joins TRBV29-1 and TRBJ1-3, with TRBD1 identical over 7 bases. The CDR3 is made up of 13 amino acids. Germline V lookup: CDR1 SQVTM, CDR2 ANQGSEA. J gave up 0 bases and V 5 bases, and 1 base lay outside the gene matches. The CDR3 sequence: CSVWDSSGNTIYF. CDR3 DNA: TGCAGCGTTTGGGACAGCTCTGGAAACACCATATATTTT.

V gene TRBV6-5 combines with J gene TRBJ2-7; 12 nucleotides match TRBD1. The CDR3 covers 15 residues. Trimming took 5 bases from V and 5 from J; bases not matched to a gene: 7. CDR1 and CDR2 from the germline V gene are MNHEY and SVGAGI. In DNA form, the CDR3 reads TGTGCCAGCAGTCCCGGGACAGGGGGCAGAGACGAGCAGTACTTC. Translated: CASSPGTGGRDEQYF.

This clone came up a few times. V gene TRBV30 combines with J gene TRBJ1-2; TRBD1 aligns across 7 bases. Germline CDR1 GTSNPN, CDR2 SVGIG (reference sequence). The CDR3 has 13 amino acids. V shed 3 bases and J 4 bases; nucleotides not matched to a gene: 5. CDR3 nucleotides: TGTGCCTGGAGAAGGGACAGACCCTATGGCTACACCTTC. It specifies CAWRRDRPYGYTF.